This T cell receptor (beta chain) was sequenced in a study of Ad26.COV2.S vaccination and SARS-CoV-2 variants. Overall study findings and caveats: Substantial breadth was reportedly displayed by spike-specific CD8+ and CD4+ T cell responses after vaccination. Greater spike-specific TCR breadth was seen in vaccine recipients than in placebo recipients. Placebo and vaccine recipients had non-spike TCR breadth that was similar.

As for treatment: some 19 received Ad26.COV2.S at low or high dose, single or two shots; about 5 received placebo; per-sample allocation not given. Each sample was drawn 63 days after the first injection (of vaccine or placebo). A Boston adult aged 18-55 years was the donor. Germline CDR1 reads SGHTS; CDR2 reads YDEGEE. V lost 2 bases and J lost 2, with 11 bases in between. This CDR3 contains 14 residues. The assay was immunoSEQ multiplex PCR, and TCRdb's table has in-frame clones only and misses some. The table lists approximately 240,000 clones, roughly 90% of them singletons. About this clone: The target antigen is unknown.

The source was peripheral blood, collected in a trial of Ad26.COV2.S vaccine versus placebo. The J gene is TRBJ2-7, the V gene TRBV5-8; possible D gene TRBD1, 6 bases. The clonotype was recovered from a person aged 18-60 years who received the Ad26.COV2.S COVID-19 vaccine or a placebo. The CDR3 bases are TGTGCCAGCAGCTTTGGACAGTCCACCTACGAGCAGTACTTC. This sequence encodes CASSFGQSTYEQYF.